The entry that follows covers one TCR beta chain sequence. Its specificity is not known. This sample is drawn from a study of cytomegalovirus exposure and HLA in healthy donors. Study at large: The same platform used for the 666 first-cohort repertoires was also used for the 100 to 150 validation repertoires, as a later analysis reported.

V lost 5 bases to trimming and J lost 7 bases; unmatched junction nucleotides: 11. The CDR3 is made up of 16 amino acids. Per the germline V gene, CDR1 is SEHNR and CDR2 is FQNEAQ (reference sequence). The method was immunoSEQ multiplex PCR; TCRdb's version includes in-frame clones alone and lacks a portion of them. The data hold tens of thousands of clones, with about 93% observed a single time. Study conclusions and caveats: According to a later analysis, TCR clusters from the first cohort tended to co-occur in the 120 or so validation repertoires. Three chains tied to CMV proved CMV antigen-specific in vitro.

V is TRBV7-9 and J is TRBJ2-1; TRBD2 matches at 10 bases. This sequence originates from a woman aged 18 to 35 in good health and CMV-seropositive. Material for sequencing was PBMCs. CDR3 DNA: TGTGCCAGCAGCGGATTACTAGCGGGGCGCGGGAATGAGCAGTTCTTC. It is translated as CASSGLLAGRGNEQFF.